Included here is one TCR beta chain sequence, with context. Its antigen is as yet unknown. CDR1 is SGHNT, CDR2 YYREEE, per germline (reference sequence). The CDR3 runs 15 residues. The germline V and J ends were trimmed by 4 bases and 1 base, with 15 bases remaining between them. These data belong to a study of cytomegalovirus exposure and HLA in healthy donors. Study results and caveats: Roughly uniform depth of sequencing across donors was assumed in presence/absence analyses. Associated with cytomegalovirus, according to the listing, were 150 to 200 TCR beta chains. Reportedly, HLA-A and HLA-B alleles of most subjects were accurately predicted from TCR beta. Researchers reported in a later analysis that common viral pathogens appeared linked to several top clusters.

The PCR used 60 Vbeta and 13 Jbeta primers. Here immunoSEQ multiplex PCR was the method, and the copy in TCRdb shows in-frame clones only, minus some. The repertoire holds 110,000 or so clones, with 70% to 80% as singletons. V gene TRBV5-4 combines with J gene TRBJ2-7; possible D gene TRBD2, 6 bases. Sequencing input: PBMCs. The clonotype was recovered from a woman aged 30 to 39 in good health and CMV-seropositive. In nucleotides, the CDR3 is TGTGCCAGCAGCAGCTACGCCGGGACTTCCTACGAGCAGTACTTC. Residues: CASSSYAGTSYEQYF.